The rows below give T cell receptor beta chains drawn from one sample of a study of post-analysis software for immune sequencing data. Using its own MiXCR run on the PCR reads, TCRdb lists one record per CDR3 protein. The sample holds 740,000 or so distinct CDR3 sequences; roughly 50% are singletons and the top ten take roughly 4.4%. Sequenced: blood. The source of these receptors is a girl aged 5 to 17 with multiple sclerosis. CDR3s include the opening cysteine and the closing phenylalanine or tryptophan. Each record gives: D gene, clone size, J gene, V gene, CDR3 DNA, CDR3 protein. A D gene is named only where the DNA matches it firmly. Where a row states a size, it is once, few, many or the class of an expanded clone; other rows omit it.

TRBD2 once TRBJ2-1 TRBV5-1 TGCGCCAGCAATCGGCGGGGGGCATTCAACAATGAGCAGTTCTTC CASNRRGAFNNEQFF
- - TRBJ1-4 TRBV11-2 TGTGCCAGCAGCGGAGCGGTATGGGATGAAAAACTGTTTTTT CASSGAVWDEKLFF
TRBD1 few TRBJ2-7 TRBV6-5 TGTGCCAGCAGTTCCCAGGGACAGGGTATCCACGAGCAGTACTTC CASSSQGQGIHEQYF
TRBD1 - TRBJ1-2 TRBV4-2 TGTGCCAGCAGCCAACAGGGGGCGAAAGGTGGCTACACCTTC CASSQQGAKGGYTF
TRBD2 - TRBJ2-5 TRBV29-1 TGCAGCGTTGGGCGGGGGTCCGTAGAGACCCAGTACTTC CSVGRGSVETQYF
TRBD2 - TRBJ2-3 TRBV20-1 TGCAGTGCAAGCAGCGGGAGGGCCCCAGATACGCAGTATTTT CSASSGRAPDTQYF
TRBD1 - TRBJ2-7 TRBV12-3/TRBV12-4 TGTGCCAGCAGTTTCGGCGACAGGGGGCGCGAGCAGTACTTC CASSFGDRGREQYF
TRBD2 - TRBJ2-1 TRBV6-5 TGTGCCAGCAGTTACTCGAAAAGCGGGAAGTCCTACAATGAGCAGTTCTTC CASSYSKSGKSYNEQFF
- - TRBJ2-1 TRBV24-1 TGTGCCACCAGTTCCGGGGAAAGATACAATGAGCAGTTCTTC CATSSGERYNEQFF
- - TRBJ1-2 TRBV5-5 TGTGCCAGCAGCTGGACAGCCCCTAACTATGGCTACACCTTC CASSWTAPNYGYTF
- - TRBJ2-1 TRBV29-1 TGCAGCGTTGAACTGGGCTCCTACAATGAGCAGTTCTTC CSVELGSYNEQFF
TRBD2 - TRBJ2-5 TRBV20-1 TGCAGTGCTAGAGATTGGAAGACTAGCGGAAACCAAGAGACCCAGTACTTC CSARDWKTSGNQETQYF
- once TRBJ2-7 TRBV20-1 TGCAGTGCTAGAGATGCCCTGAGTGGTCACGAGCAGTACTTC CSARDALSGHEQYF
TRBD2 - TRBJ2-7 TRBV6-5 TGTGCCAGCAGTAGGACTAGCGTCGGCTCCTACGAGCAGTACTTC CASSRTSVGSYEQYF
- - TRBJ1-2 TRBV2 TGTGCCAGCAGTGCCGGGAGCCTTAAAAACTATGGCTACACCTTC CASSAGSLKNYGYTF
- few TRBJ2-7 TRBV12-3/TRBV12-4 TGTGCCAGCAGTCCGCAGGACACGGGTTCCTACGAGCAGTACTTC CASSPQDTGSYEQYF
- - TRBJ1-2 TRBV4-1 TGCGCCAGCAGCCAAGATGCCCCCCGAGGGCTAGGAGGCTACACCTTC CASSQDAPRGLGGYTF
TRBD1 - TRBJ2-7 TRBV29-1 TGCAGCGTCACCCCACAGGACAGGGGGAATTACGAGCAGTACTTC CSVTPQDRGNYEQYF
- - TRBJ2-1 TRBV5-1 TGCGCCAGCAGCTCCCGGGGGGCGCCAGGTAATGAGCAGTTCTTC CASSSRGAPGNEQFF
TRBD2 few TRBJ2-5 TRBV12-3/TRBV12-4 TGTGCCAGCAGTTTACTAGGACTAGCAGGGGAGACCCAGTACTTC CASSLLGLAGETQYF
- - TRBJ2-7 TRBV20-1 TGCAGTGCACGACCGGATTTGGGTGGGGAGCAGTACTTC CSARPDLGGEQYF
- - TRBJ1-2 TRBV29-1 TGCAGCGTTGATGGGGATAGCTATGGCTACACCTTC CSVDGDSYGYTF
- - TRBJ2-5 TRBV5-1 TGCGCCAGCAGCTTGGCCGTGACAGCCCAAGAGACCCAGTACTTC CASSLAVTAQETQYF
- few TRBJ1-2 TRBV12-3/TRBV12-4 TGTGCCAGCAGTTTAGGAACCCAATCGAAGGGCTACACCTTC CASSLGTQSKGYTF
- - TRBJ2-7 TRBV5-1 TGCGCCAGCAGCGATTATTACAATGAGCAGTACTTC CASSDYYNEQYF
TRBD1 once TRBJ2-4 TRBV27 TGTGCCAGCAGTTGGACAGGGACGGTCGGTGAGCAGTACTTC CASSWTGTVGEQYF
TRBD2 once TRBJ2-1 TRBV4-1 TGCGCCAGCAGCCAAGATGCTAGCGGGAGGAGTTTGAATGAGCAGTTCTTC CASSQDASGRSLNEQFF
- - TRBJ1-1 TRBV12-3/TRBV12-4 TGTGCCAGCAGACCAAACAGGGCTTATGGTTTTACTGAAGCTTTCTTT CASRPNRAYGFTEAFF
- - TRBJ2-1 TRBV3-1 TGTGCCAGCAGCCTCGGACTATATAGGGGAGATGAGCAGTTCTTC CASSLGLYRGDEQFF
- - TRBJ1-1 TRBV20-1 TGCAGTGCTGCCCCAGGGAGGGGGACTGAAGCTTTCTTT CSAAPGRGTEAFF
TRBD2 few TRBJ2-1 TRBV4-2 TGTGCCAGCAGCCAAGTGGGGGGGGGACCCTACAATGAGCAGTTCTTC CASSQVGGGPYNEQFF
- - TRBJ2-7 TRBV5-1 TGCGCCAACCCGCTCTCGGGACACGAGCAGTACTTC CANPLSGHEQYF
TRBD1 - TRBJ2-4 TRBV20-1 TGCAGTGCTAGAGACGACAGGGGGGGGGACATTCAGTACTTC CSARDDRGGDIQYF